This TCR beta chain was observed in a study of CD8+CD57+ T cells in acquired aplastic anemia (dated by TCRdb to the late 2010s). The study in broad terms: Extracted DNA from sorted CD4+ and CD8+ cells averaged approximately 3 ug, ranging from about 0.2 to 30 ug. CD8+CD57+ expansion was defined as frequency above the mean frequency observed in healthy subjects. General conclusions and limits of the study: Roughly 30 CD8+ CDR3 sequences were found to be shared between patients and controls, but these sequences appeared to be highly expressed in patients and within the immunodominant clones of the patients. CD8+ Simpson's diversity did not differ significantly between patients and healthy controls (P=0.060).

There are 14 amino acids in the CDR3, from cysteine to phenylalanine inclusive. Only the CDR3 part of the read is kept: 42 bases, read in frame from the first base. Trimming costs V 9 bases and J 8 bases, and their ends lie 22 bases apart. Taken from the germline V gene (reference sequence), the CDR1 and CDR2 loops are LNHDA and SQIVND. Points on this clonotype: Which antigen it targets is not known. Base qualities are not at hand, and no much larger clone is one base apart.

Flow cytometry had shown CD8+CD57+ cell expansion in the patients selected for sequencing. Every patient had a diagnosis of severe acquired aplastic anemia based on International Study of Aplastic Anemia and Agranulocytosis and Camitta criteria. No patient had received any therapy when blood was sampled. TCR repertoires of sorted CD4+ and CD8+ blood T cells from severe aplastic anemia patients and healthy subjects were deep-sequenced in the study. In the USA, patient enrollment took place under clinicaltrials.gov protocols 00001620, 01623167, 00001397, 00071045, 00081523 and 00961064. Ficoll-Paque density gradient centrifugation was used to isolate peripheral blood mononuclear cells. Before DNA extraction, CD4+ and CD8+ T cells were sorted by FACS or by magnetic beads. Genomic DNA was used as template for profiling of TCR beta VDJ combinations and CDR3 sequences. An Illumina HiSeq 2000 was used for TCR repertoire sequencing. Per the original workflow: Repertoires were assessed using TRBV/TRBJ rearrangement plots, CDR3 size and DJ length profiles, and Simpson's diversity index. Whichever DNA sequence was most abundant in the deep sequencing data was defined as the immunodominant clone. CDR3 amino acid sequences were checked for sharing between subjects and were compared against published repertoires and the VDJdb database. Using fastp at Q25 and MiXCR, TCRdb reprocessed the public reads and kept productive beta chains. Each CDR3 protein gets just one entry, which takes the most common genes and DNA from the rows behind it. These V and J calls rely on TCRdb rather than the paper's analysis. A total of approximately 130,000 distinct CDR3 sequences appear in this sample, nearly 40% of them only once. Of the sample, about 2.6% is held by the ten largest clones.

In this chain, TRBV19 is recombined with TRBJ1-1, with the identity of the D gene unclear. The sequence came from a human donor with aplastic anemia. Sequenced material: sorted CD4+, CD8+, or CD8+CD57+ T cells (not recorded which) from PBMCs. In nucleotide form, the sequence is TGTGCCAGCAGCCCCAAGTCCTATCAAAACGAAGCTTTCTTT. This translates into CASSPKSYQNEAFF.